These T cell receptor beta chains were read from a single sample in a study of T cells in Graves' hyperthyroidism and ophthalmopathy. TCRdb reanalysed the multiplex PCR reads using MiXCR and keeps one entry per CDR3 protein. Here the sample spans about 270,000 distinct CDR3 sequences, about 15% being singletons. Sequencing used blood. These receptors were collected from a woman aged 45-65 years with Graves' hyperthyroidism that later progressed to Graves' ophthalmopathy. The CDR3 runs from the conserved cysteine through the conserved F or W. D genes are given only for firm matches. Only part of the rows carry a size: once, few, many, or a class if the clone is expanded.

d_gene: TRBD2; abundance: many; j_gene: TRBJ2-2; v_gene: TRBV2; CDR3aa: CASSIAGGVAGELFF; CDR3nt: TGTGCCAGCAGTATAGCGGGAGGAGTCGCCGGGGAGCTGTTTTTT
d_gene: TRBD2; abundance: many; j_gene: TRBJ2-4; v_gene: TRBV7-8; CDR3aa: CASSYESGGRVQYF; CDR3nt: TGTGCCAGCAGCTACGAATCTGGCGGGAGGGTTCAGTACTTC
d_gene: TRBD1; abundance: few; j_gene: TRBJ1-3; v_gene: TRBV29-1; CDR3aa: CSVADREGNTIYF; CDR3nt: TGCAGCGTTGCGGACAGGGAGGGAAACACCATATATTTT
d_gene: .; abundance: few; j_gene: TRBJ2-1; v_gene: TRBV9; CDR3aa: CASSVDRVSYNEQFF; CDR3nt: TGTGCCAGCAGCGTAGACAGGGTCTCCTACAATGAGCAGTTCTTC
d_gene: .; abundance: many; j_gene: TRBJ2-1; v_gene: TRBV5-1; CDR3aa: CASSLDGAGGNEQFF; CDR3nt: TGCGCCAGCAGCTTGGATGGGGCAGGAGGCAATGAGCAGTTCTTC
d_gene: .; abundance: few; j_gene: TRBJ2-7; v_gene: TRBV27; CDR3aa: CASSLSWGSNEQYF; CDR3nt: TGTGCCAGCAGTTTATCGTGGGGATCCAACGAGCAGTACTTC
d_gene: TRBD2; abundance: .; j_gene: TRBJ2-3; v_gene: TRBV11-2; CDR3aa: CASSLWGTSGTDTQYF; CDR3nt: TGTGCCAGCAGCTTATGGGGGACTAGTGGTACAGATACGCAGTATTTT
d_gene: TRBD1; abundance: many; j_gene: TRBJ2-2; v_gene: TRBV28; CDR3aa: CASSRMDRLRAGELFF; CDR3nt: TGTGCCAGCAGCCGCATGGACAGGTTACGGGCCGGGGAGCTGTTTTTT
d_gene: TRBD2; abundance: many; j_gene: TRBJ2-7; v_gene: TRBV27; CDR3aa: CASSLLGASGGEQYF; CDR3nt: TGTGCCAGCAGTTTACTTGGCGCTAGCGGGGGGGAGCAGTACTTC
d_gene: TRBD2; abundance: many; j_gene: TRBJ2-1; v_gene: TRBV18; CDR3aa: CASSPPSGRANNEQFF; CDR3nt: TGTGCCAGCTCACCACCGAGCGGGAGGGCCAACAATGAGCAGTTCTTC
d_gene: .; abundance: .; j_gene: TRBJ2-7; v_gene: TRBV29-1; CDR3aa: CSVVKVLGHEQYF; CDR3nt: TGCAGCGTTGTAAAGGTTTTGGGCCACGAGCAGTACTTC
d_gene: TRBD1; abundance: .; j_gene: TRBJ2-1; v_gene: TRBV5-1; CDR3aa: CASSSDRLYNEQFF; CDR3nt: TGCGCCAGCAGCTCGGACAGGCTATACAATGAGCAGTTCTTC
d_gene: .; abundance: many; j_gene: TRBJ1-1; v_gene: TRBV5-1; CDR3aa: CASANLLDGNTEAFF; CDR3nt: TGCGCCAGCGCTAACCTACTGGACGGTAACACTGAAGCTTTCTTT
d_gene: TRBD1; abundance: many; j_gene: TRBJ2-1; v_gene: TRBV7-8; CDR3aa: CASSEQGDEQFF; CDR3nt: TGTGCCAGCAGCGAACAGGGGGATGAGCAGTTCTTC
d_gene: TRBD2; abundance: many; j_gene: TRBJ2-7; v_gene: TRBV20-1; CDR3aa: CSASGLAGLYEQYF; CDR3nt: TGCAGTGCTAGCGGACTAGCGGGATTGTACGAGCAGTACTTC
d_gene: .; abundance: .; j_gene: TRBJ1-4; v_gene: TRBV20-1; CDR3aa: CSGTSATNEKLFF; CDR3nt: TGCAGTGGGACCTCCGCAACTAATGAAAAACTGTTTTTT
d_gene: TRBD2; abundance: once; j_gene: TRBJ2-1; v_gene: TRBV19; CDR3aa: CASTFPSGTSGREQFF; CDR3nt: TGTGCCAGTACCTTCCCCTCCGGGACTAGCGGGAGAGAGCAGTTCTTC
d_gene: .; abundance: many; j_gene: TRBJ2-4; v_gene: TRBV5-1; CDR3aa: CASSRLGLKAKNIQYF; CDR3nt: TGCGCCAGCAGCCGCCTGGGACTGAAAGCCAAAAACATTCAGTACTTC
d_gene: TRBD2; abundance: many; j_gene: TRBJ2-1; v_gene: TRBV7-8; CDR3aa: CASSLAGLAGYNEQFF; CDR3nt: TGTGCCAGCAGCTTAGCCGGACTAGCGGGTTACAATGAGCAGTTCTTC
d_gene: TRBD2; abundance: once; j_gene: TRBJ2-2; v_gene: TRBV28; CDR3aa: CASSLSSSGFTGELFF; CDR3nt: TGTGCCAGCAGTTTAAGCTCTAGCGGGTTCACCGGGGAGCTGTTTTTT
d_gene: TRBD1; abundance: many; j_gene: TRBJ1-2; v_gene: TRBV3-1; CDR3aa: CASSLTGVNYGYTF; CDR3nt: TGTGCCAGCAGCCTTACAGGGGTTAACTATGGCTACACCTTC
d_gene: .; abundance: many; j_gene: TRBJ1-1; v_gene: TRBV7-9; CDR3aa: CASTSQLNTEAFF; CDR3nt: TGTGCCAGCACTTCTCAGTTGAACACTGAAGCTTTCTTT
d_gene: .; abundance: .; j_gene: TRBJ1-4; v_gene: TRBV20-1; CDR3aa: CSARGVSVLYEKLFF; CDR3nt: TGCAGTGCTAGAGGGGTATCGGTACTCTACGAAAAACTGTTTTTT
d_gene: TRBD1; abundance: .; j_gene: TRBJ1-2; v_gene: TRBV5-1; CDR3aa: CASSPGTDSSGYTF; CDR3nt: TGCGCCAGCAGCCCAGGGACAGACTCTAGTGGCTACACCTTC
d_gene: .; abundance: .; j_gene: TRBJ1-4; v_gene: TRBV4-1; CDR3aa: CASSRERGVRALGTNEKLFF; CDR3nt: TGCGCCAGCAGCCGAGAACGGGGGGTTAGGGCGTTGGGAACTAATGAAAAACTGTTTTTT
d_gene: .; abundance: many; j_gene: TRBJ2-7; v_gene: TRBV3-1; CDR3aa: CASSQGPVSSYEQYF; CDR3nt: TGTGCCAGCAGCCAAGGGCCGGTTAGCTCCTACGAGCAGTACTTC
d_gene: TRBD2; abundance: many; j_gene: TRBJ2-7; v_gene: TRBV6-1; CDR3aa: CASRRNLRPGTSGRAGSYEQYF; CDR3nt: TGTGCCAGCAGACGGAACTTACGGCCCGGGACTAGCGGGAGGGCCGGGTCCTACGAGCAGTACTTC
d_gene: .; abundance: .; j_gene: TRBJ2-1; v_gene: TRBV30; CDR3aa: CAWSAPGNSIHNEQFF; CDR3nt: TGTGCCTGGAGTGCCCCGGGCAACTCAATACACAATGAGCAGTTCTTC
d_gene: .; abundance: few; j_gene: TRBJ2-7; v_gene: TRBV4-1; CDR3aa: CASSLRTGGIEQYF; CDR3nt: TGCGCCAGCAGCCTTCGGACTGGGGGCATCGAGCAGTACTTC
d_gene: TRBD2; abundance: many; j_gene: TRBJ2-1; v_gene: TRBV3-1; CDR3aa: CASSQSGTSGRGKQFF; CDR3nt: TGTGCCAGCAGCCAATCCGGGACTAGCGGGAGAGGCAAGCAGTTCTTC
d_gene: TRBD2; abundance: few; j_gene: TRBJ2-2; v_gene: TRBV9; CDR3aa: CASSAGGGSTGELFF; CDR3nt: TGTGCCAGCAGCGCTGGGGGGGGGAGCACCGGGGAGCTGTTTTTT
d_gene: .; abundance: many; j_gene: TRBJ1-5; v_gene: TRBV18; CDR3aa: CASSPGTENQPQHF; CDR3nt: TGTGCCAGCTCACCGGGAACAGAGAATCAGCCCCAGCATTTT
d_gene: TRBD2; abundance: many; j_gene: TRBJ2-1; v_gene: TRBV27; CDR3aa: CASSLRLASYNEQFF; CDR3nt: TGTGCCAGCAGTTTAAGACTAGCGAGCTACAATGAGCAGTTCTTC
d_gene: .; abundance: few; j_gene: TRBJ1-2; v_gene: TRBV6-1; CDR3aa: CASSEIGYGYTF; CDR3nt: TGTGCCAGCAGTGAAATTGGATATGGCTACACCTTC
d_gene: .; abundance: many; j_gene: TRBJ2-3; v_gene: TRBV20-1; CDR3aa: CSAFRQDTQYF; CDR3nt: TGCAGTGCTTTTCGACAAGATACGCAGTATTTT
d_gene: .; abundance: .; j_gene: TRBJ1-2; v_gene: TRBV7-2; CDR3aa: CASSSYSGRANYGYTF; CDR3nt: TGTGCCAGCAGCTCTTATTCAGGAAGAGCTAACTATGGCTACACCTTC
d_gene: .; abundance: .; j_gene: TRBJ2-7; v_gene: TRBV4-1; CDR3aa: CASSQEGLRVEQYF; CDR3nt: TGCGCCAGCAGCCAAGAAGGGTTACGGGTCGAGCAGTACTTC
d_gene: TRBD1; abundance: many; j_gene: TRBJ2-7; v_gene: TRBV5-1; CDR3aa: CASSLSRTGRYKPPFDFYEQYF; CDR3nt: TGCGCCAGCAGCTTGTCTAGGACAGGCCGATACAAACCGCCGTTCGACTTCTACGAGCAGTACTTC
d_gene: TRBD2; abundance: .; j_gene: TRBJ2-1; v_gene: TRBV4-1; CDR3aa: CASSLLSGTSGGPGNEQFF; CDR3nt: TGCGCCAGCAGCCTCCTCTCCGGGACTAGCGGGGGGCCGGGGAATGAGCAGTTCTTC
d_gene: TRBD2; abundance: few; j_gene: TRBJ2-3; v_gene: TRBV20-1; CDR3aa: CSAVAGPSTDTQYF; CDR3nt: TGCAGTGCTGTAGCGGGGCCTAGCACAGATACGCAGTATTTT
d_gene: TRBD2; abundance: .; j_gene: TRBJ2-1; v_gene: TRBV20-1; CDR3aa: CSAPLAGGVYNEQFF; CDR3nt: TGCAGTGCCCCACTAGCGGGAGGGGTATACAATGAGCAGTTCTTC
d_gene: .; abundance: many; j_gene: TRBJ2-3; v_gene: TRBV12-3/TRBV12-4; CDR3aa: CASSGQQGDTQYF; CDR3nt: TGTGCCAGCAGTGGCCAACAGGGAGATACGCAGTATTTT
d_gene: TRBD1; abundance: .; j_gene: TRBJ1-1; v_gene: TRBV12-3/TRBV12-4; CDR3aa: CASSPSLLGGTGANTEAFF; CDR3nt: TGTGCCAGCAGTCCGTCTCTGTTGGGGGGGACAGGGGCGAACACTGAAGCTTTCTTT
d_gene: .; abundance: many; j_gene: TRBJ1-2; v_gene: TRBV6-1; CDR3aa: CASSPVGGYGYTF; CDR3nt: TGTGCCAGCAGCCCTGTGGGGGGATATGGCTACACCTTC
d_gene: TRBD2; abundance: .; j_gene: TRBJ2-1; v_gene: TRBV6-2/TRBV6-3; CDR3aa: CASSYETSDYNEQLF; CDR3nt: TGTGCCAGCAGTTACGAGACTAGCGACTACAATGAGCAGCTCTTC
d_gene: TRBD1; abundance: many; j_gene: TRBJ2-3; v_gene: TRBV10-3; CDR3aa: CAISESFGQANSHADTQYF; CDR3nt: TGTGCCATCAGTGAGTCGTTTGGACAGGCAAATTCCCACGCAGATACGCAGTATTTT
d_gene: .; abundance: many; j_gene: TRBJ2-7; v_gene: TRBV6-2/TRBV6-3; CDR3aa: CASSYLPNHASYEQYF; CDR3nt: TGTGCCAGCAGTTACCTGCCCAACCACGCTTCCTACGAGCAGTACTTC
d_gene: .; abundance: many; j_gene: TRBJ1-4; v_gene: TRBV3-1; CDR3aa: CASSPLGRSVEKLFF; CDR3nt: TGTGCCAGCAGCCCCTTGGGGAGATCGGTTGAAAAACTGTTTTTT